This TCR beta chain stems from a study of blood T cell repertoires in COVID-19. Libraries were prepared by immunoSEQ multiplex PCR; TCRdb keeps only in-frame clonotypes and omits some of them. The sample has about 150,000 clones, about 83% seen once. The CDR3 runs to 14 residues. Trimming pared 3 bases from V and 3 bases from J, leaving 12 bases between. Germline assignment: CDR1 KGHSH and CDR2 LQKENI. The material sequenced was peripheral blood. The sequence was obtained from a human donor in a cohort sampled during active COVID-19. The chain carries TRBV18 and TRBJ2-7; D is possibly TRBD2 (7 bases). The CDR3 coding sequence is TGTGCCAGCTCACCGGGGGCTAGCGGCTACGAGCAGTACTTC. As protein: CASSPGASGYEQYF. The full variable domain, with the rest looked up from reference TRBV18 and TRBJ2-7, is NAGVMQNPRHLVRRRGQEARLRCSPMKGHSHVYWYRQLPEEGLKFMVYLQKENIIDESGMPKERFSAEFPKEGPSILRIQQVVRGDSAAYFCASSPGASGYEQYFGPGTRLTVT.